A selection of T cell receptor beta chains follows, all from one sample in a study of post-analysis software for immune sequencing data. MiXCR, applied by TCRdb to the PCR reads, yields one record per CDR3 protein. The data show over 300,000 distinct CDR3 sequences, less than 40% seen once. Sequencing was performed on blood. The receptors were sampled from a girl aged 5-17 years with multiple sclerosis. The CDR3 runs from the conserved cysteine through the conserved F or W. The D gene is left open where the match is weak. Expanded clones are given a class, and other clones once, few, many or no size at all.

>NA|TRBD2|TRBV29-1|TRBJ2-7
CSVAAGVLYEQYF
TGCAGCGTTGCTGCGGGAGTACTCTACGAGCAGTACTTC
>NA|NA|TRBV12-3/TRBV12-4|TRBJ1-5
CASSFGSSQIAQHF
TGTGCCAGCAGTTTCGGCAGCAGCCAAATAGCCCAGCATTTT
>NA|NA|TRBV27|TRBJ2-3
CASSLSELAFTDTQYF
TGTGCCAGCAGTTTATCGGAACTAGCCTTTACAGATACGCAGTATTTT
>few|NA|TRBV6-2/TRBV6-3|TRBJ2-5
CASSNSPEQYF
TGTGCCAGCAGTAATTCACCGGAGCAGTACTTC
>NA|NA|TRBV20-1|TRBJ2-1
CSARAGTAPYNEQFF
TGCAGTGCTAGGGCAGGTACTGCCCCATACAATGAGCAGTTCTTC
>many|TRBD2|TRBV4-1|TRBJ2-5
CASSQLGLAEQQETQYF
TGCGCCAGCAGCCAATTGGGACTAGCGGAACAACAAGAGACCCAGTACTTC
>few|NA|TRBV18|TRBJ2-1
CARPSSYNGQFF
TGTGCCAGACCCAGCTCCTACAATGGGCAGTTCTTC
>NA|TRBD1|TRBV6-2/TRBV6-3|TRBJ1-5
CATWDRGLRQPQHF
TGTGCCACCTGGGACAGGGGGCTCCGGCAGCCCCAGCATTTT
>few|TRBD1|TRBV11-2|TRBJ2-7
CASSPARGSYEQYF
TGTGCCAGCAGTCCCGCCAGGGGGTCCTACGAGCAGTACTTC
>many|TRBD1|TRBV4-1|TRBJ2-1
CASSLRMTGGGLNEQFF
TGCGCCAGCAGTCTACGGATGACAGGGGGCGGTTTGAATGAGCAGTTCTTC
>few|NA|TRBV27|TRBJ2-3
CASSYLTAPGADTQYF
TGTGCCAGCAGCTACCTCACGGCCCCTGGGGCAGATACGCAGTATTTT
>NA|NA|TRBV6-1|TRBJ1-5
CASTDHQPQHF
TGTGCCAGCACAGACCATCAGCCCCAGCATTTT
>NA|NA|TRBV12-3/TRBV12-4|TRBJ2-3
CASSLWQGRGTDTQYF
TGTGCCAGCAGTTTATGGCAGGGTAGAGGCACAGATACGCAGTATTTT
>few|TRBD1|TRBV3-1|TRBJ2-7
CASSQAQGKHEQYF
TGTGCCAGCAGCCAAGCACAGGGGAAACACGAGCAGTACTTC
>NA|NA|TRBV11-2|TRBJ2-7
CASSSPTGTPTTYEQYF
TGTGCCAGCAGCTCGCCGACCGGGACACCCACCACCTACGAGCAGTACTTC
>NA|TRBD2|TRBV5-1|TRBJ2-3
CASSRTSGGPGVYTQYF
TGCGCCAGCAGTCGGACTAGCGGGGGGCCCGGGGTGTATACGCAGTATTTT
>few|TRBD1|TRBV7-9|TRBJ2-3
CASSQLTGLDTQYF
TGTGCCAGCAGCCAACTGACAGGGCTAGATACGCAGTATTTT
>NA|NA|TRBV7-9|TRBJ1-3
CASSLESSGAGNTIYF
TGTGCCAGCAGCTTAGAGAGCTCAGGGGCTGGAAACACCATATATTTT
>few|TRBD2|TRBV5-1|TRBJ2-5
CASSLAPAGKQETQYF
TGCGCCAGCAGCTTGGCGCCAGCGGGGAAACAAGAGACCCAGTACTTC
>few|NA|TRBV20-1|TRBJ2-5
CSARDYKGQETQYF
TGCAGTGCTAGAGATTATAAGGGTCAAGAGACCCAGTACTTC
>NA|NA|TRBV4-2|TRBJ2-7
CASSPAGSSSYEQYF
TGTGCCAGCAGCCCGGCGGGGTCGAGCTCCTACGAGCAGTACTTC
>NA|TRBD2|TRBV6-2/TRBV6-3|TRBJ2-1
CASSLRALAGDRPYNEQFF
TGTGCCAGCAGCCTTCGGGCACTAGCGGGAGACCGGCCCTACAATGAGCAGTTCTTC
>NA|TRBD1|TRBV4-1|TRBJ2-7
CASSQRPQGEAVEQYF
TGCGCCAGCAGCCAACGTCCACAGGGGGAGGCGGTCGAGCAGTACTTC
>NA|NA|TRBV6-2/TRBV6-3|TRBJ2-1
CASSYPPGEQFF
TGTGCCAGCAGTTACCCCCCCGGTGAGCAGTTCTTC
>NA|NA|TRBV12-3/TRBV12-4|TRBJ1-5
CASSLDGSTPYNQPQHF
TGTGCCAGCAGTTTAGACGGTTCGACACCCTACAATCAGCCCCAGCATTTT
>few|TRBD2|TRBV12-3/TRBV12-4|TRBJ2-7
CASTPGGSGQYF
TGTGCCAGCACCCCGGGGGGGTCGGGGCAGTACTTC
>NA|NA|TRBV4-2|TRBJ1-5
CASSQEDLGNQPQHF
TGTGCCAGCAGCCAAGAAGATCTAGGGAATCAGCCCCAGCATTTT
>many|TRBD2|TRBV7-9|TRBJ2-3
CASSSSGGTDTQYF
TGTGCCAGCAGCAGTAGCGGGGGCACAGATACGCAGTATTTT
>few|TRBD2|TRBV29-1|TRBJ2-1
CSVAGGTLNEQFF
TGCAGCGTTGCGGGGGGTACCCTCAATGAGCAGTTCTTC
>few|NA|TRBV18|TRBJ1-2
CASSRGDYGYTF
TGTGCCAGCTCGCGGGGGGACTATGGCTACACCTTC
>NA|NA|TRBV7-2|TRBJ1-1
CASSPRGQPGGAFF
TGTGCCAGCAGCCCGAGGGGCCAGCCCGGCGGAGCTTTCTTT
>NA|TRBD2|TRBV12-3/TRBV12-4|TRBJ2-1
CASSGTSGGSGEQFF
TGTGCCAGCAGTGGGACTAGCGGGGGGTCCGGTGAGCAGTTCTTC
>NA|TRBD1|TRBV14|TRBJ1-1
CASSPLVRRTGEAFF
TGTGCCAGCAGCCCCCTTGTCCGGAGGACAGGAGAAGCTTTCTTT
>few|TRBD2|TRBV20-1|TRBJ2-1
CSARDGGLAEQFF
TGCAGTGCTAGAGATGGGGGACTAGCGGAGCAGTTCTTC
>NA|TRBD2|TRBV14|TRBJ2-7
CASSHSGTSALPPYEQYF
TGTGCCAGCAGCCATTCCGGGACTAGCGCACTGCCCCCCTACGAGCAGTACTTC
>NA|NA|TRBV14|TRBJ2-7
CASSPIQGTEQYF
TGTGCCAGCAGCCCCATTCAAGGCACCGAGCAGTACTTC
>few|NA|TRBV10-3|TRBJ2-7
CAIGDTYEQYF
TGTGCCATCGGGGATACCTACGAGCAGTACTTC
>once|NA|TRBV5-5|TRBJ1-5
CASSLFGLTSNQPQHF
TGTGCCAGCAGCTTATTCGGACTCACTAGCAATCAGCCCCAGCATTTT
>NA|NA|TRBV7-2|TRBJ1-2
CASSLDLRGRGYTF
TGTGCCAGCAGCTTAGACTTGCGCGGCCGGGGCTACACCTTC
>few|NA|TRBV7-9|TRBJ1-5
CASSQIQGSSNQPQHF
TGTGCCAGCAGCCAAATCCAGGGTTCGAGCAATCAGCCCCAGCATTTT
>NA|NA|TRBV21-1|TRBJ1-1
CASRTGQNVMNTEAFF
TGTGCCAGCAGGACGGGGCAGAATGTAATGAACACTGAAGCTTTCTTT
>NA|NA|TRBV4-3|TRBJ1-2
CASSQGAGSGYGYTF
TGCGCCAGCAGCCAGGGGGCAGGGAGCGGTTATGGCTACACCTTC
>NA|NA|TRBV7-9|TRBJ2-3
CASSFGLEPDTQYF
TGTGCCAGCAGCTTCGGGCTAGAACCAGATACGCAGTATTTT
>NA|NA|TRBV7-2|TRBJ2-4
CASSLGAGADKNIQYF
TGTGCCAGCAGCTTGGGTGCGGGGGCCGACAAAAACATTCAGTACTTC
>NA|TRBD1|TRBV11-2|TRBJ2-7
CASSFFGQGAMYEQYF
TGTGCCAGCAGCTTCTTCGGACAGGGGGCTATGTACGAGCAGTACTTC
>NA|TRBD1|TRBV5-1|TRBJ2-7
CASSLGQDSSYEQYF
TGCGCCAGCAGCTTAGGACAGGACTCCTCCTACGAGCAGTACTTC
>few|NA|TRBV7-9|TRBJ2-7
CASSPRVGLGEQYF
TGTGCCAGCAGCCCCCGGGTCGGTTTGGGGGAGCAGTACTTC
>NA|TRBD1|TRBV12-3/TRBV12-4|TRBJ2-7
CASSRDRDSSYEQYF
TGTGCCAGCAGTCGCGACAGGGATTCCTCCTACGAGCAGTACTTC